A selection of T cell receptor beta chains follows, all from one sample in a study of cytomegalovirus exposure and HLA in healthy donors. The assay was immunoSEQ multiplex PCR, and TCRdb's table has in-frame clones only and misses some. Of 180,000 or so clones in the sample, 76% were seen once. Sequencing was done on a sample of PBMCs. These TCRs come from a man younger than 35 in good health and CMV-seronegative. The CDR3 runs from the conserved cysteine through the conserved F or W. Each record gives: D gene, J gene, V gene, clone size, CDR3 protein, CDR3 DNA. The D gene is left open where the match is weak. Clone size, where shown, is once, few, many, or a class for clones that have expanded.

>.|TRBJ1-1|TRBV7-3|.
CASSLEGDNTEAFF
TGTGCCAGCAGCTTGGAAGGGGATAACACTGAAGCTTTCTTT
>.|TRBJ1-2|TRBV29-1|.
CSVAGRQGGGYTF
TGCAGCGTTGCCGGCCGACAAGGAGGGGGCTACACCTTC
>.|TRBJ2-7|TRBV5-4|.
CASSSNRVNEQYF
TGTGCCAGCAGCTCCAACAGGGTCAACGAGCAGTACTTC
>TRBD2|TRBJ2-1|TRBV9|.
CASSGTSGMSSYNEQFF
TGTGCCAGCAGCGGGACTAGCGGGATGAGCTCCTACAATGAGCAGTTCTTC
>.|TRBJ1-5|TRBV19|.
CATTWRGSNQPQHF
TGTGCCACCACCTGGAGGGGAAGCAATCAGCCCCAGCATTTT
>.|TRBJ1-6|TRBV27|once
CASSLGQFYNSPLHF
TGTGCCAGCAGTTTAGGACAGTTTTATAATTCACCCCTCCACTTT
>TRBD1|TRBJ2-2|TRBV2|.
CASRGTGRAGELFF
TGTGCCAGCAGGGGGACAGGACGGGCCGGGGAGCTGTTTTTT
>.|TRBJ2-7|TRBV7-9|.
CASSLRGLDNSVQYF
TGTGCCAGCAGCTTGCGGGGCCTGGACAACTCGGTGCAGTACTTC
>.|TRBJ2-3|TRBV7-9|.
CASSEGDTQYF
TGTGCCAGCAGTGAGGGAGATACGCAGTATTTT
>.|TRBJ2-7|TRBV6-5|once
CASMWAGSYEQYF
TGTGCCAGCATGTGGGCGGGATCCTACGAGCAGTACTTC
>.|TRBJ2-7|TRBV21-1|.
CAVPGQGPYEQYF
TGTGCCGTACCGGGACAGGGCCCGTACGAGCAGTACTTC
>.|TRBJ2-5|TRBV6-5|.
CASSYSGGGEETQYF
TGTGCCAGCAGTTACTCGGGAGGGGGGGAAGAGACCCAGTACTTC
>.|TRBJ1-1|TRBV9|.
CASSSGIKNTEAFF
TGTGCCAGCAGTTCAGGGATAAAAAACACTGAAGCTTTCTTT
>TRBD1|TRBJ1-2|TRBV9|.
CASSVAGTGGGYGYTF
TGTGCCAGCAGCGTAGCAGGGACAGGGGGCGGTTATGGCTACACCTTC
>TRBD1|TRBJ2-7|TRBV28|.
CASSSTGTGDYEQYF
TGTGCCAGCAGTTCCACCGGGACAGGGGACTACGAGCAGTACTTC
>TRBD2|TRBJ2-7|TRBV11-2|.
CASSLGSNSGYEQYF
TGTGCCAGCAGCTTAGGAAGTAATAGCGGGTACGAGCAGTACTTC
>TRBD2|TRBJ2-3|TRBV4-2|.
CASSLRTSGGTDTQYF
TGTGCCAGCAGCCTAAGGACTAGCGGGGGGACAGATACGCAGTATTTT
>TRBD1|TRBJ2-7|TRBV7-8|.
CASSPRDRISEQYF
TGTGCCAGCAGCCCGCGGGACAGGATTAGCGAGCAGTACTTC
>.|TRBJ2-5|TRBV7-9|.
CASSFGTTKETQYF
TGTGCCAGCAGCTTCGGGACAACAAAAGAGACCCAGTACTTC
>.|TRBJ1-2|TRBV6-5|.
CASNVNFGQRNGYTF
TGTGCCAGCAATGTAAATTTCGGACAGAGAAATGGCTACACCTTC
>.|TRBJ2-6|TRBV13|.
CASSLTLANSGANVLTF
TGTGCCAGCAGCTTAACCCTAGCGAACTCTGGGGCCAACGTCCTGACTTTC
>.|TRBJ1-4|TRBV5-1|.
CASSPVREEKLFF
TGCGCCAGCAGCCCGGTACGTGAAGAAAAACTGTTTTTT